These 28 T cell receptor beta chains came from one sample sequenced in a study of cytomegalovirus exposure and HLA in healthy donors. A multiplex PCR was run with 60 Vbeta primers and 13 Jbeta primers. Some clones are missing from TCRdb's copy, which holds only in-frame ones; the method was immunoSEQ multiplex PCR. The sample lists approximately 160,000 clones, roughly four fifths occurring once. What was sequenced was PBMCs. Every receptor here comes from a girl under 18 in good health and CMV-seropositive.

V usage is TRBV6-1 and J usage is TRBJ1-1; TRBD1 aligns across 9 bases. The CDR3 is 13 residues long. V was pared by 6 bases and J by 6 bases, with 5 bases of the junction left unmatched. Germline CDR1 reads MNHNS; CDR2 reads SASEGT. The DNA of the CDR3 is TGTGCCAGCAGCGGAACAGGGGGCTCTGAAGCTTTCTTT. Encoded protein: CASSGTGGSEAFF.

As for this clone: Other DNA sequences in the same sample also yield this CDR3. The rearrangement uses TRBV9 and TRBJ2-5, with 11 nucleotides matching TRBD2. The V segment lost 0 bases and the J segment 6 bases; nucleotides outside the gene matches: 7. This CDR3 comprises 16 residues. The germline V gene has CDR1 SGDLS and CDR2 YYNGEE. In nucleotides, the CDR3 is TGTGCCAGCAGCGTAGGGGGTAGCGGGGGGGCACAGACCCAGTACTTC. Its translation is CASSVGGSGGAQTQYF.

The chain couples TRBV18 to TRBJ1-4; 7 bases fit TRBD1. J lost 6 bases, V lost 4 bases, and 2 bases had no gene match. The CDR3 length is 13 residues. From germline, CDR1 is KGHSH and CDR2 LQKENI. The CDR3 DNA is TGTGCCAGCTCACGAGGGACAGATGAAAAACTGTTTTTT. It translates to CASSRGTDEKLFF.

As regards this clone: Sequence at one end of the junction differs from germline and may be a read error. The chain is built from TRBV10-3 and TRBJ1-2, with unresolved D. The CDR3 sequence is 13 residues long. CDR1 and CDR2 (germline): ENHRY, SYGVKD. CDR3 sequence reads: CAISELDDYGCTF. Written as DNA, the CDR3 is TGTGCCATCAGTGAGTTGGATGACTATGGCTGCACCTTC.

The V call is TRBV6-5, the J call TRBJ2-1, with TRBD2 as a possible D gene (6 bases). Trimming shortened V by 5 bases and J by 4 bases, and 15 bases separated the two germline ends. Looked up from germline, CDR1 is MNHEY and CDR2 is SVGAGI. The CDR3 is 15 amino acids. The DNA of the CDR3 is TGTGCCAGCAGTGGCCTAGGAGGGGAGTACAATGAGCAGTTCTTC. As protein: CASSGLGGEYNEQFF.

This chain links TRBV10-3 with TRBJ2-7; 9 bases agree with TRBD1. CDR3 length equals 15 residues. With V trimmed by 6 bases and J by 2 bases, 8 bases remained unmatched. From germline, CDR1 is ENHRY and CDR2 SYGVKD. Written as DNA, the CDR3 is TGTGCCATCAGAGACGACAGGGGGAAGGCCTACGAGCAGTACTTC. Translated, it gives CAIRDDRGKAYEQYF.

For this clone: The sample contains more than one DNA sequence encoding this CDR3. J is TRBJ1-1 and V is TRBV6-5; no clear D. The CDR3 spans 12 residues. Germline loops: CDR1 MNHEY, CDR2 SVGAGI. The germline V and J ends were trimmed by 6 bases and 1 base, with 6 bases remaining between them. The CDR3 here is CASSRQNTEAFF. DNA of the CDR3: TGTGCCAGCAGCCGACAGAACACTGAAGCTTTCTTT.

This sequence joins TRBV6-5 and TRBJ2-5; 7 bases agree with TRBD1. The CDR3 extends over 12 amino acids. Germline CDR1 and CDR2: MNHEY and SVGAGI. Trimming cost V 6 bases and J 7 bases; bases outside gene matches: 5. The chain's CDR3 is CASRIPGGTQYF. As DNA, the CDR3 is TGTGCCAGCAGAATCCCAGGGGGGACCCAGTACTTC.

Here the CDR3 DNA reads TGTGCCAGTACAGGGAGTGGCTACACCTTC. Amino acid sequence: CASTGSGYTF. The chain joins TRBV6-4 to TRBJ1-2; D may be TRBD1 (6 bases). V lost 9 bases and J lost 7, with 9 bases in between. This CDR3 is 10 amino acids long. Germline-derived CDR1 and CDR2 are MRHNA and SNTAGT.

This chain joins TRBV10-3 and TRBJ1-6; 8 bases agree with TRBD1. The CDR3 contains 13 residues. With 8 bases clipped from V and 8 bases from J, the junction kept 5 bases outside the gene matches. Germline V gene data show CDR1 as ENHRY and CDR2 as SYGVKD. Here the CDR3 reads CAIQGAVDSPLHF. The CDR3 nucleotides are TGTGCCATCCAGGGGGCGGTGGATTCACCCCTCCACTTT.

CDR3 bases: TGTGCCAGCACGCCGGGGGCAGGGAGGGAGGATGGCTACACCTTC. Translating it yields CASTPGAGREDGYTF. The rearrangement joins TRBV18 to TRBJ1-2, with D possibly matching TRBD1 (6 bases). Germline loops: CDR1 KGHSH, CDR2 LQKENI. Trimming removed 8 bases from V and 6 bases from J, with 22 bases in between. The CDR3 covers 15 residues.

The rearrangement links TRBV2 to TRBJ1-6, with TRBD1 matching 7 bases. This CDR3 has 15 residues. Germline trimming cut 7 bases from V and 10 bases from J; bases unmatched to any gene: 13. The germline V gene has CDR1 SNHLY and CDR2 FYNNEI. CDR3 sequence reads: CASIDTGTRGSPLHF. The CDR3 DNA reads as TGTGCCAGCATCGATACCGGGACCAGGGGGTCACCCCTCCACTTT. Together with reference TRBV2 and TRBJ1-6, the CDR3 gives the full variable domain: EPEVTQTPSHQVTQMGQEVILRCVPISNHLYFYWYRQILGQKVEFLVSFYNNEISEKSEIFDDQFSVERPDGSNFTLKIRSTKLEDSAMYFCASIDTGTRGSPLHFGNGTRLTVT.

The V gene is TRBV15, the J gene TRBJ2-3; D not certain. V gave up 0 bases and J gave up 4 bases, with 11 bases separating them. This CDR3 spans 15 amino acids. Germline CDR1 LNHNV, CDR2 YYDKDF (reference sequence). The CDR3 coding sequence is TGTGCCACCAGCAGAGATAACTACCTGTCAGATACGCAGTATTTT. The encoded protein is CATSRDNYLSDTQYF.

Turning to this clone: Other nucleotide sequences in the sample specify the same CDR3. The genes are TRBV2 and TRBJ2-1, with D tentatively TRBD1 (5 bases). This CDR3 contains 13 residues. The germline V gene encodes CDR1 SNHLY and CDR2 FYNNEI. V shed 6 bases and J shed 6 bases, with 12 bases lying between them. The CDR3 DNA reads TGTGCCAGCAGCGGTACAGGTGGCAATGAGCAGTTCTTC. It specifies CASSGTGGNEQFF.

The chain combines TRBV5-1 with TRBJ1-6, with 11 nucleotides matching TRBD1. Per the germline V gene, CDR1 is SGHRS and CDR2 is YFSETQ. Trimming at V came to 4 bases and at J to 8 bases, leaving 5 bases not matched to a gene. The CDR3 sequence is 15 residues long. Here the CDR3 reads CASSMDRGRDSPLHF. As DNA, the CDR3 is TGCGCCAGCAGCATGGACAGGGGGCGTGATTCACCCCTCCACTTT.

The chain is built from TRBV6-1 and TRBJ1-2; D perhaps matches TRBD1 (6 bases). Germline assignment: CDR1 MNHNS and CDR2 SASEGT. The ends were cut back, 6 bases at V and 6 bases at J, with 17 bases in the middle. This CDR3 contains 14 residues. CDR3 bases: TGTGCCAGCAGGGACGAGGCAGGGGTGGATGGCTACACCTTC. It codes for CASRDEAGVDGYTF.

This sequence joins TRBV2 and TRBJ1-5; 9 bases fit TRBD1. The CDR3 loop spans 15 amino acids. The germline V gene encodes CDR1 SNHLY and CDR2 FYNNEI. With 6 bases clipped from V and 7 bases from J, the junction kept 10 bases outside the gene matches. The CDR3 DNA reads TGTGCCAGCAGGGAACAGGGGGCGACCGGACAGCCCCAGCATTTT. Translation: CASREQGATGQPQHF.

This clone was detected a few times. This chain uses TRBV11-3 with TRBJ1-4; TRBD1 aligns across 9 bases. The CDR3 spans 15 residues. V lost 6 bases and J lost 2; bases outside the gene matches: 4. Germline V lookup: CDR1 SGHNT, CDR2 YENEEA. CDR3 coding DNA: TGTGCCAGCAGTCTACAGGGGGCCACTAATGAAAAACTGTTTTTT. Protein product: CASSLQGATNEKLFF.

This chain connects TRBV11-1 to TRBJ2-1, with 12 bases fitting TRBD2. Trimming took 6 bases from V and 9 from J; bases not matched to a gene: 6. The CDR3 consists of 14 residues. From germline, CDR1 is SGHAT and CDR2 FQDESV (reference sequence). DNA of the CDR3: TGTGCCAGCAGTTCTAGCGGGGGGGTTACTGAGCAGTTCTTC. Its translation: CASSSSGGVTEQFF.

This chain uses TRBV18 with TRBJ2-7; 9 bases map to TRBD1. Per germline, CDR1 KGHSH and CDR2 LQKENI. This CDR3 spans 15 amino acids. J gave up 3 bases and V 3 bases, and 6 bases lay outside the gene matches. CDR3 residues: CASSPAGTGSYEQYF. The CDR3 region has the DNA TGTGCCAGCTCACCCGCCGGGACAGGGAGCTACGAGCAGTACTTC.

CDR3 DNA sequence: TGTGCCAGCAGCCCGGGGGGCTCAGATACGCAGTATTTT. Its translation: CASSPGGSDTQYF. This rearrangement joins TRBV7-2 to TRBJ2-3, with D perhaps TRBD2 (7 bases). Germline loops: CDR1 SGHTA, CDR2 FQGNSA. The CDR3 is made up of 13 amino acids. Trimming left V 5 bases short and J 4 bases short, with 10 bases between.

The chain joins TRBV5-6 to TRBJ2-5; 12 bases are a match to TRBD2. V gave up 2 bases and J gave up 6 bases; unmatched junction bases: 11. CDR1 is SGHDT and CDR2 is YYEEEE in the germline V gene. CDR3 size: 17 residues. The DNA for the CDR3 is TGTGCCAGCAGCTTACTAGCGGGGGGACCTGACCGGCAGACCCAGTACTTC. It codes for CASSLLAGGPDRQTQYF. The whole variable domain, remainder taken from reference TRBV5-6 and TRBJ2-5, is DAGVTQSPTHLIKTRGQQVTLRCSPKSGHDTVSWYQQALGQGPQFIFQYYEEEERQRGNFPDRFSGHQFPNYSSELNVNALLLGDSALYLCASSLLAGGPDRQTQYFGPGTRLLVL.

The V gene is TRBV6-5, the J gene TRBJ1-5, with TRBD1 as a possible D gene (5 bases). The CDR3 has 14 residues. The V gene lost 6 bases and the J gene lost 5 bases, with 14 bases spanning the gap. In germline, CDR1 is MNHEY, CDR2 SVGAGI. The CDR3 here is CASSPDREYQPQHF. The DNA of the CDR3 is TGTGCCAGCAGCCCCGACAGAGAGTATCAGCCCCAGCATTTT.

Concerning this clone itself: At one boundary the junction diverges from the germline segment, which might be a read error. The V call is TRBV7-7, the J call TRBJ2-5, with D perhaps TRBD1 (6 bases). This CDR3 contains 15 residues. CDR1 and CDR2 (germline): SSHAT, FNYEAQ (reference sequence). The CDR3 here is CASSLDQGYQETQYF. The CDR3 coding sequence is TGTGCTAGCAGCTTAGACCAGGGGTACCAAGAGACCCAGTACTTC.

About this clone: The sample has other DNA sequences that encode this CDR3 too. The chain recombines TRBV27 with TRBJ2-7, with 10 bases identical to TRBD1. Germline trimming cut 3 bases from V and 5 bases from J; bases unmatched to any gene: 4. Germline lookup yields CDR1 MNHEY and CDR2 SMNVEV (reference sequence). There are 14 residues in the CDR3. The CDR3 DNA sequence: TGTGCCAGCAGTTTTCTCGACAGGGGGCACGAGCAGTACTTC. Translating it yields CASSFLDRGHEQYF.

This clone showed up many times. The chain combines TRBV5-6 with TRBJ1-1; tentative D call: TRBD1 (5 bases). With 5 bases removed from V and 10 bases from J, the gap between germline ends came to 15 bases. The CDR3 is 12 residues long. CDR1 SGHDT and CDR2 YYEEEE come from the germline V gene. The CDR3 DNA follows: TGTGCCAGCAGTCACGCCCGCGGGGGAGCTTTCTTT. Translation: CASSHARGGAFF.

This clone was seen only a few times. The rearrangement links TRBV2 to TRBJ2-1, with D perhaps TRBD1 (5 bases). Trimming stripped 6 bases from V and 8 bases from J, with 17 bases between. Germline lookup yields CDR1 SNHLY and CDR2 FYNNEI. The CDR3 consists of 14 residues. Written as DNA, the CDR3 is TGTGCCAGCAGCCGGACACTCTCAATGTATGAGCAGTTCTTC. Translating gives CASSRTLSMYEQFF. The complete variable domain, with remaining parts taken from reference TRBV2 and TRBJ2-1, reads EPEVTQTPSHQVTQMGQEVILRCVPISNHLYFYWYRQILGQKVEFLVSFYNNEISEKSEIFDDQFSVERPDGSNFTLKIRSTKLEDSAMYFCASSRTLSMYEQFFGPGTRLTVL.

The rearrangement uses TRBV7-3 and TRBJ2-2, with 9 bases that match TRBD1. The CDR3 has 16 residues. Germline-derived CDR1 and CDR2 are SGHTA and FQGTGA. V gave up 2 bases and J gave up 3 bases; unmatched junction bases: 4. CDR3 amino acids: CASSLGTGIDTGELFF. The CDR3 DNA reads as TGTGCCAGCAGCTTAGGGACAGGGATCGACACCGGGGAGCTGTTTTTT.